Below, 15 T cell receptor beta chains from the same sample are listed, as sequenced in a study of PD-1 blockade in mismatch repair-deficient tumors (dated by TCRdb to between 2016 and 2019). Library prep was done by the immunoSEQ multiplex PCR assay. TCRdb re-hosts the immuneACCESS table, in-frame sequences only. Its copies lack some clones; in the studies checked, an unresolved V gene accounts for under half of them, and the cause for the rest is not known. Here the sample has some 130,000 clones; roughly 90% occur a single time. The ten largest clones take up about 12% of the sample. Material: peripheral blood, obtained approximately 72 weeks after starting pembrolizumab. These receptors all come from an adult with mismatch repair-deficient cancer.

This chain joins TRBV27 and TRBJ2-7; no firm D call. Germline CDR1 reads MNHEY; CDR2 reads SMNVEV (reference sequence). V lost 1 base and J 6 bases, leaving 7 bases between the germline ends. CDR3 length: 12 amino acids. The CDR3 coding sequence is TGTGCCAGCAGTTTATTTGTGGGCGAGCAGTACTTC. The encoded protein is CASSLFVGEQYF.

The chain couples TRBV5-1 to TRBJ2-7; TRBD1 matches 8 bases. The J segment lost 2 bases and the V segment lost 1 base, leaving 8 bases of the junction unmatched. The CDR3 contains 16 residues. Germline CDR1 reads SGHRS; CDR2 reads YFSETQ. The CDR3 here is CASSLFQGAAPYEQYF. CDR3 in DNA: TGCGCCAGCAGCTTGTTTCAGGGGGCGGCCCCCTACGAGCAGTACTTC.

The V gene is TRBV7-9, the J gene TRBJ2-7; 9 nucleotides agree with TRBD1. CDR1 is SEHNR, CDR2 FQNEAQ, per germline (reference sequence). V gave up 6 bases and J gave up 2 bases; unmatched junction bases: 11. The CDR3 contains 16 residues. The CDR3 DNA sequence: TGTGCCAGCAGATCCGGAAAGGGACAGGGAGCCTACGAGCAGTACTTC. This translates into CASRSGKGQGAYEQYF.

This clone showed up just a few times. The rearrangement joins TRBV6-5 to TRBJ2-7; possible D gene TRBD1, 5 bases. The germline V gene has CDR1 MNHEY and CDR2 SVGAGI. The CDR3 contains 16 residues. Trimming took 2 bases from V and 4 from J, leaving 18 bases between them. CDR3 sequence reads: CASSYVAPQGGYEQYF. In nucleotides, the CDR3 is TGTGCCAGCAGTTACGTCGCGCCTCAGGGTGGGTACGAGCAGTACTTC.

J is TRBJ2-1 and V is TRBV19, with 13 bases fitting TRBD2. The germline CDR1 and CDR2 sequences are LNHDA and SQIVND (reference sequence). CDR3 length equals 19 residues. V trimming: 1 base; J trimming: 0 bases; junction bases outside the gene matches: 6. CDR3 sequence reads: CASSIVGLAGESSYNEQFF. CDR3 nucleotides: TGTGCCAGTAGTATAGTAGGACTAGCGGGAGAATCCTCCTACAATGAGCAGTTCTTC.

V gene TRBV11-2 combines with J gene TRBJ1-1, with D possibly TRBD1 on 5 matching bases. Trimming left V 1 base short and J 2 bases short, with 11 bases between. This CDR3 contains 15 residues. The germline V gene has CDR1 SGHAT and CDR2 FQNNGV. The CDR3 DNA follows: TGTGCCAGCAGCTTAGGGCGGGGGGGAAACACTGAAGCTTTCTTT. Its translation: CASSLGRGGNTEAFF.

Only a few counts were recorded for this clone. The rearrangement links TRBV25-1 to TRBJ2-5; TRBD1 or TRBD2 may be the D gene (5 bases each). This CDR3 contains 14 residues. The ends were cut back, 4 bases at V and 1 base at J, with 10 bases in the middle. Germline V CDR1 and CDR2: MGHDK, SYGVNS. CDR3 DNA: TGTGCCAGCAGTGGGGGGACGGCCCAAGAGACCCAGTACTTC. Protein sequence: CASSGGTAQETQYF.

This sequence joins TRBV6-1 and TRBJ2-7; 8 bases fit TRBD2. The CDR3 runs 15 residues. J was trimmed by 4 bases and V by 6 bases; bases with no gene match: 11. Germline-derived CDR1 and CDR2 are MNHNS and SASEGT. The CDR3 nucleotides read TGTGCCAGCAGCCAAGGGGCGGGAGGCGGATACGAGCAGTACTTC. Its protein product is CASSQGAGGGYEQYF.

The chain couples TRBV7-2 to TRBJ2-3; TRBD1 aligns across 8 bases. Germline V gene sequence: CDR1 SGHTA, CDR2 FQGNSA. The CDR3 has 14 amino acids. Trimming removed 4 bases from V and 6 bases from J; junction bases left unmatched: 6. The CDR3: CASSSTGGPDTQYF. Here the CDR3 DNA reads TGTGCCAGCAGCTCAACAGGGGGGCCGGATACGCAGTATTTT.

The rearrangement uses TRBV21-1 and TRBJ2-1; the table's D call, TRBD2, has no DNA check behind it. TRBV21-1 represents a pseudogene. The CDR3 has 18 amino acids. This CDR3 is CASSKDRTSQGNGGEQFF. The CDR3 DNA sequence: TGTGCCAGCAGCAAAGATAGGACTAGCCAAGGTAACGGGGGTGAGCAGTTCTTC.

CDR3 sequence: CASSLGSGGTEAFF. In DNA, the CDR3 is TGCGCCAGCAGCTTGGGATCCGGAGGGACTGAAGCTTTCTTT. The genes are TRBV5-1 and TRBJ1-1; D uncertain. Germline CDR1 reads SGHRS; CDR2 reads YFSETQ. Trimming took off 0 bases at V and 5 bases at J, with 11 bases between the two ends. The CDR3 consists of 14 residues. The full variable domain, in which reference TRBV5-1 and TRBJ1-1 provide the parts outside the CDR3, is KAGVTQTPRYLIKTRGQQVTLSCSPISGHRSVSWYQQTPGQGLQFLFEYFSETQRNKGNFPGRFSGRQFSNSRSEMNVSTLELGDSALYLCASSLGSGGTEAFFGQGTRLTVV.

The rearrangement uses TRBV6-5 and TRBJ2-7, with unresolved D. Deletions cut 6 bases from V and 3 bases from J, with 18 bases between. Germline CDR1 is MNHEY and CDR2 is SVGAGI. This CDR3 has 15 amino acids. CDR3 in amino acids: CASRRERDTFYEQYF. The DNA for the CDR3 is TGTGCCAGCAGGCGTGAGCGTGACACTTTCTACGAGCAGTACTTC.

CDR3 protein: CASSLGQVTEAFF. CDR3 DNA sequence: TGTGCCAGCAGTCTTGGACAGGTGACTGAAGCTTTCTTT. V and J are TRBV6-5 and TRBJ1-1; TRBD1 aligns across 7 bases. The CDR3 has 13 amino acids. J was trimmed by 5 bases and V by 5 bases; bases with no gene match: 5. CDR1 and CDR2 from the germline V gene are MNHEY and SVGAGI.

The rearrangement joins TRBV5-6 to TRBJ1-2, with TRBD1 as a possible D gene (6 bases). From germline, CDR1 is SGHDT and CDR2 YYEEEE. V was pared by 1 base and J by 4 bases, with 8 bases between. This CDR3 spans 13 amino acids. Here the CDR3 DNA reads TGTGCCAGCAGCTTGTCCAGGGGCTATGGCTACACCTTC. It codes for CASSLSRGYGYTF.

A note on this clone: Other DNA sequences in the same sample also yield this CDR3. The chain joins TRBV9 to TRBJ2-1; 9 bases map to TRBD1. Unmatched junction bases numbered 1, after V lost 2 bases and J lost 1 base. The CDR3 loop spans 15 amino acids. The germline V gene has CDR1 SGDLS and CDR2 YYNGEE. Here the CDR3 reads CASSVGTGSYNEQFF. In DNA, the CDR3 is TGTGCCAGCAGCGTCGGGACAGGGTCCTACAATGAGCAGTTCTTC.